This T cell receptor beta chain was obtained from a study of blood T cell repertoires in COVID-19. Background on the study: Samples taken during acute and convalescent COVID-19 were collected in the United States, Italy and Spain. PBMCs, B-cell-depleted T cells, or T cells were the source of the cDNA or gDNA that made up the material.

Original analysis: Counts of nucleated cells, estimated from reference gene primer amplification, were obtained. TCRdb's copy holds only in-frame clones and misses some; the assay was immunoSEQ multiplex PCR. D and trimming were read from the DNA, whereas the V and J calls and clone size are those reported in that table. The sample lists around 250,000 clones; around nine tenths were seen once. Germline CDR1 is MNHEY and CDR2 is SVGAGI. The V gene end was trimmed by 9 bases and the J gene end by 7 bases; junction bases not matched to a gene: 9. The CDR3 loop spans 15 amino acids. The source is a woman aged 45-65 years who had recovered from COVID-19. Sequencing was performed on PBMCs or T cells enriched from blood (not recorded which). The V and J genes are TRBV6-5 and TRBJ1-6, with 10 bases identical to TRBD1. CDR3 sequence reads: CARLHPGQGNSPLHF. CDR3 nucleotides: TGTGCCAGACTACATCCGGGACAGGGGAATTCACCCCTCCACTTT.